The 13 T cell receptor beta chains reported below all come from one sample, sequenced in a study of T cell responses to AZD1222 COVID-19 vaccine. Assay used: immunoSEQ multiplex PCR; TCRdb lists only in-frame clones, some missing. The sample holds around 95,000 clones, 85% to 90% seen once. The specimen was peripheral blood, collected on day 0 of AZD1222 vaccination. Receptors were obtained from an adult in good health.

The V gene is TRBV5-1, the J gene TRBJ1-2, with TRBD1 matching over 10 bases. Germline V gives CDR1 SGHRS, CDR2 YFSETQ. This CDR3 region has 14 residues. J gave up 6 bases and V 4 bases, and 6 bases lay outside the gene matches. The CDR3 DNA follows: TGCGCCAGCAGCCCAGGAGGGACAGGGGATGGCTACACCTTC. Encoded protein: CASSPGGTGDGYTF. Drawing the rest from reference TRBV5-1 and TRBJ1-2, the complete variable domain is KAGVTQTPRYLIKTRGQQVTLSCSPISGHRSVSWYQQTPGQGLQFLFEYFSETQRNKGNFPGRFSGRQFSNSRSEMNVSTLELGDSALYLCASSPGGTGDGYTFGSGTRLTVV.

The DNA for the CDR3 is TGTGCCAGCAGTGACCGGGGAAGAGGCTATGGCTACACCTTC. Translation: CASSDRGRGYGYTF. The chain carries TRBV2 and TRBJ1-2, with D unresolved. The V end was cut by 3 bases, the J end by 4 bases, with 12 bases between. The V gene's germline CDR1 is SNHLY and CDR2 FYNNEI. This CDR3 has 14 amino acids.

CDR3 protein: CSVCQTSGRADTQYF. The CDR3 region has the DNA TGCAGCGTTTGCCAAACTAGCGGGAGGGCAGATACGCAGTATTTT. The chain carries TRBV29-1 and TRBJ2-3, with 13 bases fitting TRBD2. Germline CDR1 is SQVTM and CDR2 is ANQGSEA. This CDR3 has 15 residues. With 5 bases clipped from V and 4 bases from J, the junction kept 6 bases outside the gene matches.

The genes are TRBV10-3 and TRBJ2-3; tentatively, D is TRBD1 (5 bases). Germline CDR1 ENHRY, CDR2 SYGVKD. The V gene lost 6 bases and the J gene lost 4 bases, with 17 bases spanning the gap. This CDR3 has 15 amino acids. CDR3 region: CAIRIPGMVADTQYF. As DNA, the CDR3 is TGTGCCATCAGGATCCCAGGGATGGTAGCAGATACGCAGTATTTT.

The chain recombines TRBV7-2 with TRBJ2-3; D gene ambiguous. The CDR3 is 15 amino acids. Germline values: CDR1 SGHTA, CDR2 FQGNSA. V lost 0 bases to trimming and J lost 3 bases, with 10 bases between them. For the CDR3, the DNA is TGTGCCAGCAGCTTAGCCCCGACCGTTACAGATACGCAGTATTTT. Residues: CASSLAPTVTDTQYF.

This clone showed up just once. CDR3 bases: TGTGCCAGCATCCAAGGGAGGCAGGGGGTAGCCAAAAACATTCAGTACTTC. Protein sequence: CASIQGRQGVAKNIQYF. The V gene is TRBV11-3, the J gene TRBJ2-4, with D possibly being TRBD1 (7 bases). Germline CDR1 reads SGHNT; CDR2 reads YENEEA. This CDR3 contains 17 residues. V shed 7 bases and J shed 0 bases, with 19 bases lying between them.

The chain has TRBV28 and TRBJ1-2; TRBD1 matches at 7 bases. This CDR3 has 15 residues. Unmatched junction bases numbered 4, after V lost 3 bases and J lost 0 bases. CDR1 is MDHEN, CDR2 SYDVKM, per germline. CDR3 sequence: CASSFGTEANYGYTF. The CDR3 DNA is TGTGCCAGCAGTTTCGGGACAGAAGCTAACTATGGCTACACCTTC.

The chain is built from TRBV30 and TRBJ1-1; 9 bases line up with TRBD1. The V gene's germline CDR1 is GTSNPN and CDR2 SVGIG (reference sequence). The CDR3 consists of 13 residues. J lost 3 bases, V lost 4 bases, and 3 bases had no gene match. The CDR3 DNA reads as TGTGCCTGGAAGCGGGACAGGGACACTGAAGCTTTCTTT. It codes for CAWKRDRDTEAFF.

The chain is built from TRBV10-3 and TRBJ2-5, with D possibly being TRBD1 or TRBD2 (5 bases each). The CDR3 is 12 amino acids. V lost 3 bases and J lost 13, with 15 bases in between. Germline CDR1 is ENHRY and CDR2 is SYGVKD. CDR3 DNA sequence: TGTGCCATCAGTGACGGGACGGAGGATGGGTACTTC. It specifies CAISDGTEDGYF.

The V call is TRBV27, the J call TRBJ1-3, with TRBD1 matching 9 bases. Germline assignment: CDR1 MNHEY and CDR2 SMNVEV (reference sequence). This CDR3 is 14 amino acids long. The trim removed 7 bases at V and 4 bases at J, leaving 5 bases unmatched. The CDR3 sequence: CASNGTGYGNTIYF. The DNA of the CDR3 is TGTGCCAGCAATGGGACAGGGTACGGAAACACCATATATTTT.

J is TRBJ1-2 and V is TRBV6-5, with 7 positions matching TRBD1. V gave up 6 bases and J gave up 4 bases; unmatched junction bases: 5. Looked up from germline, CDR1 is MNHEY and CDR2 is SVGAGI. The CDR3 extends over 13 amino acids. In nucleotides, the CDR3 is TGTGCCAGCAGGCAGGGGGGTAGCTATGGCTACACCTTC. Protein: CASRQGGSYGYTF.

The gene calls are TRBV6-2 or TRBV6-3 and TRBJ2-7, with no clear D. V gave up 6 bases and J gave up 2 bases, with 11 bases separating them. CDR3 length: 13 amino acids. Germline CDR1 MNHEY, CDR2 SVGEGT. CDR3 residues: CASSQDETYEQYF. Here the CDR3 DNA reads TGTGCCAGCAGCCAGGACGAGACCTACGAGCAGTACTTC.

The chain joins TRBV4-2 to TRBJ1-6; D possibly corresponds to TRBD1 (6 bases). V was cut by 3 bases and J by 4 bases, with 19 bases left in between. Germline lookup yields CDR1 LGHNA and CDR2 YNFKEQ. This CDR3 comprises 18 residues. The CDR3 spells CASSHTPDRTGYNSPLHF. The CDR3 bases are TGTGCCAGCAGCCACACCCCCGACAGGACCGGGTATAATTCACCCCTCCACTTT.